This T cell receptor beta chain derives from a study of blood T cell repertoires in COVID-19. The overall study: The United States, Italy and Spain provided the acute and convalescent COVID-19 samples.

V was trimmed by 0 bases and J by 3 bases, leaving 9 bases between them. Germline-derived CDR1 and CDR2 are LGHNA and YSLEER. The CDR3 is made up of 15 amino acids. TCRdb's copy holds only in-frame clones and misses some; the assay was immunoSEQ multiplex PCR. The sample contains about 400,000 clones, around 90% of which appear only once. The chain links TRBV4-3 to TRBJ2-1; D is uncertain. The TCR originated in a man aged 35-49 years with acute or convalescent COVID-19. The specimen was peripheral blood. The CDR3: CASSQDASSYNEQFF. DNA for the CDR3: TGCGCCAGCAGCCAAGATGCGTCTAGCTACAATGAGCAGTTCTTC.